Listed below are T cell receptor beta chains from one sample, sequenced in a study of cytotoxic CD8 clonotypes in ibrutinib-treated CLL. Data came from immunoSEQ multiplex PCR; TCRdb stores just in-frame clones and leaves some out. This table has fewer than 400,000 clones, roughly two thirds appearing once. The source material was PBMCs, sampled after 36 months of ibrutinib treatment. Every receptor here comes from a human donor with chronic lymphocytic leukemia. Both conserved end residues are trimmed from each CDR3.

>TRBV9
ASSGWTGVRETQY
>TRBV2
ASSERQATNTQY
>TRBV14
ASSPEGYGYT
>TRBV5-4
ASSFDRGGTEAF
>TRBV5-1
ASSLSGTGSSYEQY
>TRBV7-9
ASSLGQGSYGYT
>TRBV9
ASSVRLEPEQY
>TRBV27
ASRYREGGYT
>TRBV29-1
SVGGTVITDTQY
>TRBV29-1
SVGSLAVPNTEAF
>TRBV7-2
ASSLAGDSSYNEQF
>TRBV5-4
ASSLVLDPYNEQF
>TRBV27
ATGTGGEAF
>TRBV5-1
ASSFGTVYEQY
>TRBV20-1
SARDYNEQF
>TRBV5-1
ATRTGHLNTEAF
>TRBV5-1
ASSAFGGDNSPLH
>TRBV20-1
SAKGQYEQY
>TRBV6-5
ASRGDGHLYEQY
>TRBV27
ASSFASRVDIQY
>TRBV9
ASSVAPFQTQY
>TRBV9
ASSVGLAGVFYEQF
>TRBV9
ASSGTSSYNEQF
>TRBV5-1
ASSFSGRSTGELF
>TRBV6-5
ASSYTDLSGETQY
>TRBV5-1
ASSLVQGTGELF
>TRBV11-3
ASSLDHVGLETQY
>TRBV9
ASSVAGGSNEQY
>TRBV6-5
ASRYGTSGNLV
>TRBV6-1
ASSVLDRGNYGYT
>TRBV6-5
ASSYSLRGSPLH
>TRBV7-2
ASTRTGGVNQPQH
>TRBV6-6
ASTFKPPNNEQF
>TRBV6-5
ASSPPGLWGYT
>TRBV18
ASSGTYEQY
>TRBV5-1
ASSLFWGQGFTDTQY
>TRBV6-5
ATSREGSYEQY
>TRBV19
ATRDIPSGNQPQH
>TRBV28
ASSLWREVLRLTDTQY
>TRBV5-6
ASSWTRRNTGELF
>TRBV7-9
ASSRMGEQF
>TRBV5-1
ASSLTGGSTDTQY
>TRBV11-3
ASSHREGAGANVLT
>TRBV5-1
ASSLDSRAGTGELF
>TRBV10-3
AISGRMTDTQY
>TRBV19
ASSTRGYYEQY
>TRBV11-3
ASSPPFTGELF